This TCR beta chain is from a study of read filtering for tumor transcriptome and immune sequencing. This library used roughly 400 ng RNA and molecular barcoded adaptors spanning alpha/delta and beta/gamma chains. TCRdb re-derived calls from the reads in MiXCR, one entry per CDR3 protein. The table records over 35,000 distinct CDR3 sequences, about 11% of them present only once. At the time of active disease, bone marrow was collected from every patient. There are a few counts of this clonotype. CDR3 length equals 12 residues. V lost 9 bases, J lost 0 bases, and 8 bases lay in between. Germline-derived CDR1 and CDR2 are MDHEN and SYDVKM.

This chain joins TRBV28 and TRBJ1-1; D gene unclear. This receptor was taken from a donor at least 40 years old with multiple myeloma. Sequences were obtained from a population of CD138-negative cells sorted from bone marrow. The CDR3 sequence: CASCTVNTEAFF. For the CDR3, the DNA is TGTGCCAGTTGTACGGTGAACACTGAAGCTTTCTTT.